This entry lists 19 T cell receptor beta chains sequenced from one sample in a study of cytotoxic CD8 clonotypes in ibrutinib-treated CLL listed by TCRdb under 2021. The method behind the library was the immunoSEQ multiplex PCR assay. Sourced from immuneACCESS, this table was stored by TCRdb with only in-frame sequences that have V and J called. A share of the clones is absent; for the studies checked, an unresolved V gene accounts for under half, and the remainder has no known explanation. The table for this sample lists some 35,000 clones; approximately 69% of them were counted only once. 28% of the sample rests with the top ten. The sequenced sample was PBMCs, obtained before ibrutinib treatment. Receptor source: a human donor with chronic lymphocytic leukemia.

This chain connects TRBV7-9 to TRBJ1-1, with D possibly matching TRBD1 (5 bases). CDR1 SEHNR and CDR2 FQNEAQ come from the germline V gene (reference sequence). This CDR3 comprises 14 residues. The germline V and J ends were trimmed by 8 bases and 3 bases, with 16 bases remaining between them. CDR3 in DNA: TGTGCCAGCCTACCCCAGGGCGGGGACACTGAAGCTTTCTTT. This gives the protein CASLPQGGDTEAFF.

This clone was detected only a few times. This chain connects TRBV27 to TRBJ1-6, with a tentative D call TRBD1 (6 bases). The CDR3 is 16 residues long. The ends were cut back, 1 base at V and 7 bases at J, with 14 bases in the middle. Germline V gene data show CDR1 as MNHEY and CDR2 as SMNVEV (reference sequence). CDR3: CASSLLAGAGNSPLHF. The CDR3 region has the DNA TGTGCCAGCAGTTTATTGGCGGGGGCTGGGAATTCACCCCTCCACTTT.

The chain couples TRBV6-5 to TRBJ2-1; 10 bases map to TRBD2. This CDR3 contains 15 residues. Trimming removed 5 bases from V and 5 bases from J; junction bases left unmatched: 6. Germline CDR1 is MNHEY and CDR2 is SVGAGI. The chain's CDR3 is CASSNLAGAHNEQFF. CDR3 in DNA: TGTGCCAGCAGTAATCTAGCGGGGGCCCACAATGAGCAGTTCTTC.

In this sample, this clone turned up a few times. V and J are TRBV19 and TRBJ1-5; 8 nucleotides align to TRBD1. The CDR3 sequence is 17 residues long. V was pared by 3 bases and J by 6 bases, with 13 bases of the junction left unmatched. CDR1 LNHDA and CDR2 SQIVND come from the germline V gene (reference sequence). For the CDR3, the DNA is TGTGCCAGTAGTATCCGGACAGGGCTGGTTTTGGTTCAGCCCCAGCATTTT. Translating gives CASSIRTGLVLVQPQHF. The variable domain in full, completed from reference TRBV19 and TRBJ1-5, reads DGGITQSPKYLFRKEGQNVTLSCEQNLNHDAMYWYRQDPGQGLRLIYYSQIVNDFQKGDIAEGYSVSREKKESFPLTVTSAQKNPTAFYLCASSIRTGLVLVQPQHFGDGTRLSIL.

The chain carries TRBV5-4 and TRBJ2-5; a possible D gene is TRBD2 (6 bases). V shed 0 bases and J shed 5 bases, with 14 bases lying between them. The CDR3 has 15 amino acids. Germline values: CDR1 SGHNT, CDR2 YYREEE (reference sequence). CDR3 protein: CASSLAGGISETQYF. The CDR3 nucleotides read TGTGCCAGCAGCTTGGCCGGCGGGATCTCCGAGACCCAGTACTTC.

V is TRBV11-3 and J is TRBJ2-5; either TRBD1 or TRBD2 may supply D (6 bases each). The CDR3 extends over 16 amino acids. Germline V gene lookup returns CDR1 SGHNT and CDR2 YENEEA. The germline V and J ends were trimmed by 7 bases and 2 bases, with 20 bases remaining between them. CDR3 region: CASTTGTSGAQETQYF. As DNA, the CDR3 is TGTGCCAGCACGACCGGGACATCGGGAGCACAAGAGACCCAGTACTTC.

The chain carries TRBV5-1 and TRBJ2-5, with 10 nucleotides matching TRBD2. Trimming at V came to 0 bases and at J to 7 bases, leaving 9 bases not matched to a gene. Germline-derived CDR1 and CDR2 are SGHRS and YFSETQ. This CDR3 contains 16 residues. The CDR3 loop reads CASSLAAGGPFGTQYF. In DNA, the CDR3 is TGCGCCAGCAGCTTGGCAGCGGGGGGGCCGTTTGGGACCCAGTACTTC.

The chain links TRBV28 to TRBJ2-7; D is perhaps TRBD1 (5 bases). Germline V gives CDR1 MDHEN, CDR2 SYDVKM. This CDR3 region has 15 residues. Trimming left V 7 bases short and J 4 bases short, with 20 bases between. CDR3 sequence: CASTSPIRGLYEQYF. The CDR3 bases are TGTGCCAGCACCTCTCCAATAAGGGGCCTATACGAGCAGTACTTC.

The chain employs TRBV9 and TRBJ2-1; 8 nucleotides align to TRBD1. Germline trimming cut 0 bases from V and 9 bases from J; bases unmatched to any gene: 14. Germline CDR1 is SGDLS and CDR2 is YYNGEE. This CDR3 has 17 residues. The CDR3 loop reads CASSVARSGGPHFEQFF. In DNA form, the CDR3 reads TGTGCCAGCAGCGTAGCTCGGTCAGGGGGCCCCCACTTTGAGCAGTTCTTC.

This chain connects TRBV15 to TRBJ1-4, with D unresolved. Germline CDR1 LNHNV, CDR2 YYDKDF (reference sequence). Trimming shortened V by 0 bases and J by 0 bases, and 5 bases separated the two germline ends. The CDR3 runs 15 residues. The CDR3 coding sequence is TGTGCCACCAGCAGAGAACTGGCAACTAATGAAAAACTGTTTTTT. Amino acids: CATSRELATNEKLFF.

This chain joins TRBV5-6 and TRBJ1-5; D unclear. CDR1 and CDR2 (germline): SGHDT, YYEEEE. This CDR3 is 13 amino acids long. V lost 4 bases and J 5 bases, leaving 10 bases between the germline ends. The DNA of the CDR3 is TGTGCCAGCAGCCCCGGGGTAGATCAGCCCCAGCATTTT. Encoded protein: CASSPGVDQPQHF.

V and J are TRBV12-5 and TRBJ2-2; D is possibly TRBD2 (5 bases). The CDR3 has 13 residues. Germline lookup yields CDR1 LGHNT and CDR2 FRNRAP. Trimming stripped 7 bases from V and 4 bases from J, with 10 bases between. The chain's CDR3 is CASAPEGTGELFF. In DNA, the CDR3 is TGTGCTAGTGCCCCAGAGGGCACCGGGGAGCTGTTTTTT. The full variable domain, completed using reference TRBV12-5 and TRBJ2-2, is DARVTQTPRHKVTEMGQEVTMRCQPILGHNTVFWYRQTMMQGLELLAYFRNRAPLDDSGMPKDRFSAEMPDATLATLKIQPSEPRDSAVYFCASAPEGTGELFFGEGSRLTVL.

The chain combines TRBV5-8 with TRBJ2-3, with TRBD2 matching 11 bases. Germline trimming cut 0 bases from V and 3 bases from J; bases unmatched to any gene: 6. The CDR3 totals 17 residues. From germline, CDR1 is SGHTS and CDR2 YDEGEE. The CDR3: CASSLELAGAGTDTQYF. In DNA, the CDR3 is TGTGCCAGCAGCTTGGAACTAGCGGGAGCCGGGACAGATACGCAGTATTTT.

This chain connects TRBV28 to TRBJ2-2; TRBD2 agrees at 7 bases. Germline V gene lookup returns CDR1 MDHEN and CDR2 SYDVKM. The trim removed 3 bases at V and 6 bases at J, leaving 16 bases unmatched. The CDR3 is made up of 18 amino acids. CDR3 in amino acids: CASSFNSGKIPNAGELFF. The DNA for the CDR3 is TGTGCCAGCAGTTTTAACAGCGGGAAGATACCTAACGCCGGGGAGCTGTTTTTT.

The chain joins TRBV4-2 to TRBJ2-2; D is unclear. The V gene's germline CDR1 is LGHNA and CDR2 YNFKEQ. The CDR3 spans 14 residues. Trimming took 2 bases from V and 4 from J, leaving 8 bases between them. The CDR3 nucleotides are TGTGCCAGCAGCCAAAAACAGAGCACCGGGGAGCTGTTTTTT. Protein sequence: CASSQKQSTGELFF.

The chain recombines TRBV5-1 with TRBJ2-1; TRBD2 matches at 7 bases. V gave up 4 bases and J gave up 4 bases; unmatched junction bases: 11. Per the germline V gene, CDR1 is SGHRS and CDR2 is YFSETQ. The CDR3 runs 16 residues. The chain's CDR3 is CASSPGLGPSYNEQFF. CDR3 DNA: TGCGCCAGCAGCCCCGGACTAGGACCATCGTACAATGAGCAGTTCTTC.

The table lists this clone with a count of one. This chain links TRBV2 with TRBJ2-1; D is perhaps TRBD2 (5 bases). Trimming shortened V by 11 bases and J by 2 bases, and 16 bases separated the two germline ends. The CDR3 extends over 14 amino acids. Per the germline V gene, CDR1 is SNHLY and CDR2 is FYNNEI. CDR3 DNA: TGTGCCGGCACCTTGGAGGATACCTACAATGAGCAGTTCTTC. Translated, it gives CAGTLEDTYNEQFF.

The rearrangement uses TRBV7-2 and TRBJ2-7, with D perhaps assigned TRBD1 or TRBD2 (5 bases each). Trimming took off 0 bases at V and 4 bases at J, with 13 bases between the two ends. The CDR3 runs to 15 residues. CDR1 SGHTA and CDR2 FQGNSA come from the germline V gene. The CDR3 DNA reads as TGTGCCAGCAGCTTAGCGCAGCCGGGACCTTACGAGCAGTACTTC. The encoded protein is CASSLAQPGPYEQYF.

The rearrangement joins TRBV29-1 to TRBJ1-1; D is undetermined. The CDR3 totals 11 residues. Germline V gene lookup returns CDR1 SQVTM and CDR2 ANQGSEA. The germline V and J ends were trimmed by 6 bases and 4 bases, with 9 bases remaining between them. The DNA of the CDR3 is TGCAGCGTCCGTGGTGGCACTGAAGCTTTCTTT. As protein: CSVRGGTEAFF.